The count of the clone carrying this TCR beta chain is one. What it binds is not known. The sample originates from a study of T cell responses to AZD1222 COVID-19 vaccine. This table comes from immunoSEQ multiplex PCR, and its TCRdb copy is limited to in-frame clones, with some not included. This table holds approximately 160,000 clones, approximately 90% found once. Points from the study as a whole: Rises in breadth and depth of Spike-specific TCRs came after two AZD1222 doses. Clonal diversity was possibly underestimated; the donors were predominantly white British and more often female.

The CDR3 loop spans 16 amino acids. V trimming: 5 bases; J trimming: 6 bases; junction bases outside the gene matches: 9. Germline V gene data show CDR1 as SGHNT and CDR2 as YENEEA. Specimen: peripheral blood, collected on day 0 of AZD1222 vaccination. The chain couples TRBV11-3 to TRBJ2-5, with 13 bases that match TRBD2. The clonotype comes from an adult in good health. DNA for the CDR3: TGTGCCAGCAGCATTAGACTAGCGGGAGGAGGAAAGACCCAGTACTTC. Translating gives CASSIRLAGGGKTQYF.